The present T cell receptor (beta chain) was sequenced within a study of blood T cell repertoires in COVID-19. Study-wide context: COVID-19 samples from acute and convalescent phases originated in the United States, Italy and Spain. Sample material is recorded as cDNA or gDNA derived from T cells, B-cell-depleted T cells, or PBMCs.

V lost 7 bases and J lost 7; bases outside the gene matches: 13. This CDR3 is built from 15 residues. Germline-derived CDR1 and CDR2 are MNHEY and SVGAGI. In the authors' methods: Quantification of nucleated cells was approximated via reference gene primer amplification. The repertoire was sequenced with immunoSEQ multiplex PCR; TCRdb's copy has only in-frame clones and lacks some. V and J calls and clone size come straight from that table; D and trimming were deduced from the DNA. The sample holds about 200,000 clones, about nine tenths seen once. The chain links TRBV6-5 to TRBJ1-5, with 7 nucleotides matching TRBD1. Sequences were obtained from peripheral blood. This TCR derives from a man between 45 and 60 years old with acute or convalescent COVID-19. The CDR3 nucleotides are TGTGCCAGCACTCAACAGGGGCGAGGGCACCAGCCCCAGCATTTT. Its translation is CASTQQGRGHQPQHF.